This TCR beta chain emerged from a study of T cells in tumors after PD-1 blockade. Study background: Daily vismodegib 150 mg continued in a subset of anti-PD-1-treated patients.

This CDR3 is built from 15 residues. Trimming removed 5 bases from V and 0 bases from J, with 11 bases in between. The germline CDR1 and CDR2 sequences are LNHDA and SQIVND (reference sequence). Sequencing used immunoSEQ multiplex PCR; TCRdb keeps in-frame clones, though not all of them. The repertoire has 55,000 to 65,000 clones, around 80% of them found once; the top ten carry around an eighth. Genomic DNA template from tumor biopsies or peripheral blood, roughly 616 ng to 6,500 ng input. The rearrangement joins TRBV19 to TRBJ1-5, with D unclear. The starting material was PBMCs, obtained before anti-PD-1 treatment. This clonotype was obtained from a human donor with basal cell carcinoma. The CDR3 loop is CASSHFPDSNQPQHF. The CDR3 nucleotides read TGTGCCAGTAGTCATTTCCCTGATAGCAATCAGCCCCAGCATTTT.